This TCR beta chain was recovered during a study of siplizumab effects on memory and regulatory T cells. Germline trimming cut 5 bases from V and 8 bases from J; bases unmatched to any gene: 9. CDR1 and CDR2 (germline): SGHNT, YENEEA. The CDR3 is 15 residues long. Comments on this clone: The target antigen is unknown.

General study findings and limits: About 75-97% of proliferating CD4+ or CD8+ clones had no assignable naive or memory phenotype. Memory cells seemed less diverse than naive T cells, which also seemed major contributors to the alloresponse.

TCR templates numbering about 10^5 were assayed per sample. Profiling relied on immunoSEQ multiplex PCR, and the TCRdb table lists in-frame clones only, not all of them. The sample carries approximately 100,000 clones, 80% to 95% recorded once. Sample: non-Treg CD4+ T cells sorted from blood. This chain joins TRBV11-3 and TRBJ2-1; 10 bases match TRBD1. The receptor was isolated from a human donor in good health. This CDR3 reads CASSRFGTGVHEQFF. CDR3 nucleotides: TGTGCCAGCAGCCGATTCGGGACAGGGGTTCATGAGCAGTTCTTC.